This T cell receptor (beta chain) was identified in a study of blood T cell repertoires in COVID-19. Study details: Spain, Italy and the United States supplied samples that represented acute and convalescent COVID-19. Sources were T cells, B-cell-depleted T cells, or PBMCs; the material itself was cDNA or gDNA.

Germline CDR1 and CDR2: SGHAT and FQNNGV. The CDR3 length equals 8 residues, ends included. Profiling relied on immunoSEQ multiplex PCR, and the TCRdb table lists in-frame clones only, not all of them. The sample carries around 170,000 clones, about four fifths recorded once. In assigning cohorts, the study relied on participant-reported clinical history. For recovered donors of Cohort 3, there were two negative PCRs, clearance, or symptom resolution. With respect to this clone: The CDR3 carries no conserved terminal phenylalanine or tryptophan, so it likely arises from a read error. The limits of the CDR3 on the DNA are not certain, so only TCRdb's listed CDR3 is given.

This sequence originates from a man in his fifties who had recovered from COVID-19. V is TRBV11-2 and J is TRBJ1-2. The source material was PBMCs or T cells enriched from blood (not recorded which). The CDR3 protein is CASSLRVA.